One T cell receptor (beta chain) is described in this entry. Its antigen remains unidentified. The data derive from a study of CD8 T cells in ankylosing spondylitis. General study results and limits: Some motif variants were previously reported in reactive arthritis synovial fluid and blood. Apparently characteristic of ankylosing spondylitis blood was a TCR beta motif (about 8 highly homologous variants). Relatively scarce in peripheral blood, disease-linked clones were CD8+.

MiXCR, run by TCRdb on the 5' RACE reads, gives a single entry per CDR3 protein. The sample consists of 700,000 or so distinct CDR3 sequences, under 20% of them appearing once. CDR3 size: 15 residues. Germline V gives CDR1 MNHEY, CDR2 SVGEGT. Deletions cut 3 bases from V and 5 bases from J, with 14 bases between. The sequenced material came from blood, either unsorted or a sorted T cell fraction (not recorded which). V usage is TRBV6-2 or TRBV6-3 and J usage is TRBJ1-5, with a weak D call TRBD1 (6 bases). The TCR originated in a male donor with ankylosing spondylitis. CDR3 residues: CASSYSGGSYQPQHF. CDR3 sequence (DNA): TGTGCCAGCAGTTATTCCGGGGGCTCGTATCAGCCCCAGCATTTT.